A single sample gave rise to the 29 T cell receptor beta chains below, sequenced in a study of Ad26.COV2.S vaccination and SARS-CoV-2 variants. Profiling relied on immunoSEQ multiplex PCR, and the TCRdb table lists in-frame clones only, not all of them. This sample has fewer than 600,000 clones, with 80% to 90% found just once. The treatment: around 19 received Ad26.COV2.S at low or high dose, single or two shots; about 5 received placebo; per-sample allocation not given. Day 63 after the first injection of vaccine or placebo was the sampling time. The sequencing here drew on peripheral blood, taken in a trial of Ad26.COV2.S vaccine versus placebo. Receptors were obtained from a person aged 18-60 years who received the Ad26.COV2.S COVID-19 vaccine or a placebo.

The chain combines TRBV27 with TRBJ2-2; D is possibly TRBD2 (6 bases). Trimming took 6 bases from V and 4 from J, leaving 12 bases between them. The CDR3 extends over 14 amino acids. Germline V gene lookup returns CDR1 MNHEY and CDR2 SMNVEV (reference sequence). CDR3 in amino acids: CASRTSLVTGELFF. The CDR3 nucleotides read TGTGCCAGCAGAACTAGCCTCGTCACCGGGGAGCTGTTTTTT.

The chain is built from TRBV5-5 and TRBJ2-6; possibly TRBD1 for D (6 bases). CDR3 length: 16 amino acids. In germline, CDR1 is SGHKS, CDR2 YYEKEE (reference sequence). V lost 0 bases, J lost 1 base, and 8 bases lay in between. The CDR3 sequence: CASSLGQGSGANVLTF. The CDR3 DNA follows: TGTGCCAGCAGCTTGGGCCAGGGGTCTGGGGCCAACGTCCTGACTTTC.

This clone was observed a handful of times. The chain uses TRBV19 and TRBJ2-7; 8 bases fit TRBD1. With V trimmed by 8 bases and J by 7 bases, 10 bases remained unmatched. The CDR3 spans 13 residues. Germline-derived CDR1 and CDR2 are LNHDA and SQIVND (reference sequence). The DNA for the CDR3 is TGTGCCAGTCGGGACAGGAGAATTCAAGAGCAGTACTTC. Protein sequence: CASRDRRIQEQYF. Drawing the rest from reference TRBV19 and TRBJ2-7, the complete variable domain is DGGITQSPKYLFRKEGQNVTLSCEQNLNHDAMYWYRQDPGQGLRLIYYSQIVNDFQKGDIAEGYSVSREKKESFPLTVTSAQKNPTAFYLCASRDRRIQEQYFGPGTRLTVT.

This rearrangement joins TRBV18 to TRBJ2-1, with TRBD2 matching over 8 bases. This CDR3 region has 16 residues. Germline V CDR1 and CDR2: KGHSH, LQKENI. The J segment lost 0 bases and the V segment lost 0 bases, leaving 1 base of the junction unmatched. CDR3 in amino acids: CASSPPGTSSYNEQFF. CDR3 coding DNA: TGTGCCAGCTCACCACCGGGGACTAGCTCCTACAATGAGCAGTTCTTC.

This chain joins TRBV14 and TRBJ1-2, with 7 nucleotides matching TRBD1. The CDR3 has 14 amino acids. V shed 4 bases and J 5 bases; nucleotides not matched to a gene: 7. The germline V gene encodes CDR1 SGHDN and CDR2 FVKESK. The CDR3, as DNA: TGTGCCAGCAGCCCGTTGACAGGGATTTATGGCTACACCTTC. It yields the protein CASSPLTGIYGYTF.

The chain employs TRBV6-1 and TRBJ1-2; 8 bases line up with TRBD1. Germline-derived CDR1 and CDR2 are MNHNS and SASEGT. The CDR3 has 17 amino acids. V lost 1 base to trimming and J lost 4 bases; unmatched junction nucleotides: 11. The CDR3 DNA reads TGTGCCAGCAGTGAAGGCACAGGGGGGTCCCTTGTCTATGGCTACACCTTC. Its translation: CASSEGTGGSLVYGYTF.

The chain employs TRBV6-1 and TRBJ1-6, with D uncertain. V lost 2 bases, J lost 10 bases, and 15 bases lay in between. Germline V gives CDR1 MNHNS, CDR2 SASEGT. The length of the CDR3 is 15 residues. Here the CDR3 DNA reads TGTGCCAGCAGTGAATGGGGAGCGGGAGCGTCACCCCTCCACTTT. As protein: CASSEWGAGASPLHF.

The chain employs TRBV6-5 and TRBJ1-1; D is unclear. Germline V lookup: CDR1 MNHEY, CDR2 SVGAGI. Between the trimmed V and J ends, which lost 7 bases and 4 bases, there was a span of 19 bases. This CDR3 is built from 15 residues. Here the CDR3 DNA reads TGTGCCAGCAAATTATCGGACCATTTCAGCACTGAAGCTTTCTTT. It codes for CASKLSDHFSTEAFF.

CDR3 sequence reads: CATSDTLTDTQYF. The CDR3 DNA reads as TGTGCCACCAGTGATACCCTTACAGATACGCAGTATTTT. The V and J genes are TRBV24-1 and TRBJ2-3; D unclear. V lost 3 bases and J lost 3, with 6 bases in between. This CDR3 is 13 amino acids long. From germline, CDR1 is KGHDR and CDR2 SFDVKD.

The gene calls are TRBV27 and TRBJ2-2; TRBD1 aligns across 7 bases. The ends lost 8 bases at V and 5 bases at J; junction bases unmatched: 20. The CDR3 is 18 residues long. Germline CDR1 MNHEY, CDR2 SMNVEV (reference sequence). CDR3 in amino acids: CASRSTGDLEKWTGELFF. The CDR3 nucleotides read TGTGCCAGCCGTTCCACAGGGGACCTTGAGAAATGGACCGGGGAGCTGTTTTTT.

The gene calls are TRBV12-3 or TRBV12-4 and TRBJ1-4; weak D call: TRBD1 (6 bases). Trimming cost V 6 bases and J 7 bases, with 12 bases left between them. The CDR3 has 13 amino acids. CDR3 sequence reads: CASRYRAGEKLFF. The CDR3 nucleotides read TGTGCCAGCAGGTACAGGGCCGGTGAAAAACTGTTTTTT.

The V gene is TRBV2, the J gene TRBJ2-5; 7 bases fit TRBD2. The V gene end was trimmed by 4 bases and the J gene end by 2 bases; junction bases not matched to a gene: 7. Germline V gene sequence: CDR1 SNHLY, CDR2 FYNNEI. The CDR3 has 15 amino acids. In DNA, the CDR3 is TGTGCCAGCAGTGGCGGGAGTACGGTTCAAGAGACCCAGTACTTC. Translation: CASSGGSTVQETQYF.

The sample holds one count of this clone. The chain is built from TRBV28 and TRBJ2-7, with D possibly TRBD1 on 5 matching bases. Germline CDR1 is MDHEN and CDR2 is SYDVKM. Trimming removed 1 base from V and 2 bases from J, with 15 bases in between. The CDR3 sequence is 16 residues long. CDR3 DNA sequence: TGTGCCAGCAGTTTATTAGGGGCACAGGCCGCCTACGAGCAGTACTTC. It is translated as CASSLLGAQAAYEQYF.

The chain has TRBV4-2 and TRBJ2-1; no firm D call. V gave up 0 bases and J gave up 8 bases, with 8 bases separating them. The CDR3 is 13 amino acids. Looked up from germline, CDR1 is LGHNA and CDR2 is YNFKEQ. CDR3 DNA sequence: TGTGCCAGCAGCCAAGATCCATGGGATGAGCAGTTCTTC. This codes for CASSQDPWDEQFF.

The CDR3 reads CATRPSRDNQPQHF. CDR3 in DNA: TGTGCCACGAGACCATCCCGGGACAATCAGCCCCAGCATTTT. The chain has TRBV5-6 and TRBJ1-5, with D unclear. The CDR3 spans 14 residues. The germline V gene has CDR1 SGHDT and CDR2 YYEEEE. Trimming left V 9 bases short and J 3 bases short, with 16 bases between.

This clone showed up just once. The chain uses TRBV28 and TRBJ2-5; possibly TRBD2 for D (5 bases). Germline lookup yields CDR1 MDHEN and CDR2 SYDVKM. The CDR3 is 19 amino acids. V was trimmed by 4 bases and J by 0 bases, leaving 24 bases between them. The CDR3 sequence: CASSSLITVGSPYQETQYF. The CDR3 nucleotides read TGTGCCAGCAGTTCCCTGATCACCGTAGGGAGCCCGTACCAAGAGACCCAGTACTTC.

The genes are TRBV27 and TRBJ2-7; possible D gene TRBD1, 5 bases. CDR3 length: 13 residues. The V end was cut by 8 bases, the J end by 7 bases, with 18 bases between. Germline values: CDR1 MNHEY, CDR2 SMNVEV (reference sequence). In DNA form, the CDR3 reads TGTGCCAGCGCGACCGGGCAGGACAAGGAGCAGTACTTC. It encodes CASATGQDKEQYF.

V usage is TRBV7-2 and J usage is TRBJ1-3, with D tentatively TRBD1 (5 bases). The germline V gene encodes CDR1 SGHTA and CDR2 FQGNSA. The CDR3 extends over 14 amino acids. V was clipped by 4 bases and J by 6 bases, with 13 bases between them. This CDR3 is CASSSVGGVNTIYF. The CDR3 nucleotides are TGTGCCAGCAGCTCTGTCGGGGGTGTAAACACCATATATTTT.

This chain connects TRBV29-1 to TRBJ1-2; 8 bases line up with TRBD1. CDR3 length equals 14 residues. V lost 5 bases and J lost 4; bases outside the gene matches: 9. The germline V gene has CDR1 SQVTM and CDR2 ANQGSEA. The CDR3 DNA is TGCAGCGTTCAAACACCGACAGGGGTCTATGGCTACACCTTC. This codes for CSVQTPTGVYGYTF.

This clone has only one observation. Different DNA sequences within this sample yield the same CDR3. The V gene is TRBV4-1, the J gene TRBJ1-2; weak D call: TRBD1 (5 bases). The CDR3 covers 14 residues. The V end lost 1 base, the J end lost 3 bases, and 9 bases lay between the germline ends. Germline CDR1 MGHRA, CDR2 YSYEKL. The DNA of the CDR3 is TGCGCCAGCAGCCAAGTTCGGGGGGACTATGGCTACACCTTC. This gives the protein CASSQVRGDYGYTF.

J is TRBJ2-1 and V is TRBV6-5; 11 nucleotides agree with TRBD2. Germline V gene data show CDR1 as MNHEY and CDR2 as SVGAGI. With 6 bases clipped from V and 6 bases from J, the junction kept 7 bases outside the gene matches. The length of the CDR3 is 15 residues. The chain's CDR3 is CASRTGTSGTNEQFF. CDR3 DNA: TGTGCCAGCAGGACCGGGACTAGCGGCACCAATGAGCAGTTCTTC.

This clone was counted once. The chain couples TRBV7-9 to TRBJ2-1; D may match TRBD1 or TRBD2 (6 bases each). Trimming removed 2 bases at V and 8 bases at J, with 16 bases between. From germline, CDR1 is SEHNR and CDR2 FQNEAQ (reference sequence). There are 15 residues in the CDR3. Here the CDR3 DNA reads TGTGCCAGCAGCTTACTCGGACGGGGGCATGATGAGCAGTTCTTC. Translated, it gives CASSLLGRGHDEQFF.

The chain joins TRBV5-1 to TRBJ2-6; 10 bases agree with TRBD1. This CDR3 is 18 amino acids long. The trim removed 2 bases at V and 2 bases at J, leaving 7 bases unmatched. The germline CDR1 and CDR2 sequences are SGHRS and YFSETQ. The CDR3 DNA reads TGCGCCAGCAGCTTTGGGGGACAGGGGACGGCTGGGGCCAACGTCCTGACTTTC. It translates to CASSFGGQGTAGANVLTF.

This rearrangement joins TRBV19 to TRBJ1-2, with D maybe TRBD1 (5 bases). Germline V CDR1 and CDR2: LNHDA, SQIVND (reference sequence). The CDR3 has 15 amino acids. The V end lost 8 bases, the J end lost 8 bases, and 24 bases lay between the germline ends. The CDR3 DNA reads TGTGCCAGTCGTGGCGCCTCCGGGGGACTTGCAGGCTACACCTTC. This encodes CASRGASGGLAGYTF.

V gene TRBV7-2 combines with J gene TRBJ1-1; perhaps TRBD1 as D (6 bases). The CDR3 is 13 residues long. Trimming removed 4 bases from V and 4 bases from J, with 10 bases in between. The germline CDR1 and CDR2 sequences are SGHTA and FQGNSA. The CDR3 reads CASSSQGPTEAFF. CDR3 DNA sequence: TGTGCCAGCAGCTCTCAGGGGCCCACTGAAGCTTTCTTT.

This chain uses TRBV3-1 (or the pseudogene TRBV3-2) with TRBJ2-2; D remains ambiguous. There are 11 residues in the CDR3. Between the trimmed V and J ends, which lost 4 bases and 5 bases, there was a span of 2 bases. CDR1 is LGHDT and CDR2 is YNNKEL in the germline V gene (reference sequence). CDR3: CASSLTGELFF. DNA for the CDR3: TGTGCCAGCAGCCTTACCGGGGAGCTGTTTTTT.

CDR3 amino acids: CASSLTSTMNTEAFF. The CDR3 bases are TGTGCCAGCAGCCTCACCTCCACGATGAACACTGAAGCTTTCTTT. This sequence joins TRBV28 and TRBJ1-1, with D uncertain. The CDR3 consists of 15 residues. The germline V and J ends were trimmed by 6 bases and 0 bases, with 14 bases remaining between them. Looked up from germline, CDR1 is MDHEN and CDR2 is SYDVKM.

The chain joins TRBV10-3 to TRBJ2-7; TRBD1 matches 7 bases. V was pared by 3 bases and J by 3 bases, with 14 bases of the junction left unmatched. Germline CDR1 ENHRY, CDR2 SYGVKD. This CDR3 contains 17 residues. The DNA of the CDR3 is TGTGCCATCAGTGACGAACAGGGGCTTGGACCGAACTACGAGCAGTACTTC. It specifies CAISDEQGLGPNYEQYF.

This clone was observed once. V is TRBV2 and J is TRBJ2-1; TRBD1 aligns across 9 bases. Germline values: CDR1 SNHLY, CDR2 FYNNEI. CDR3 size: 15 residues. V was clipped by 5 bases and J by 5 bases; unmatched bases: 7. For the CDR3, the DNA is TGTGCCAGCAGTTTGGACAGGGGTGTTAACAATGAGCAGTTCTTC. It encodes CASSLDRGVNNEQFF.